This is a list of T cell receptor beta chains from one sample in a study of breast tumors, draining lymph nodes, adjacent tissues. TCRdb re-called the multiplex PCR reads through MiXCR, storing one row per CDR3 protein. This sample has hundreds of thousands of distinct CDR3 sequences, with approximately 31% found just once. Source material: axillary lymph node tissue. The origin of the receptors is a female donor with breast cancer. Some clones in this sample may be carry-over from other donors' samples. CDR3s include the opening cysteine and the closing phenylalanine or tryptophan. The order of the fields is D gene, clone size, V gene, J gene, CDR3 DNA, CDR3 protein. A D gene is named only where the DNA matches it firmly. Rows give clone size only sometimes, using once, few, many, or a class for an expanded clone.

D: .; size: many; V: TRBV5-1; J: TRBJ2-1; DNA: TGCGCCAGCAGCTTGGGATCCGTAACTGGCAATGAGCAGTTCTTC; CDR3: CASSLGSVTGNEQFF
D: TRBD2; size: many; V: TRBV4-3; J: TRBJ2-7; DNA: TGCGCCAGCAGCCAAGATCACCTATCGGCGGGAGGGTCCTACGAGCAGTACTTC; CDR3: CASSQDHLSAGGSYEQYF
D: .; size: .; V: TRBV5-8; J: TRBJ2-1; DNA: TGTGCCAGCAGCCTTCAGCGGCTAAGCTCCTACAATGAGCAGTTCTTC; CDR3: CASSLQRLSSYNEQFF
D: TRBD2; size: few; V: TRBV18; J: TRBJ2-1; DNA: TGTGCCAGCTCACCTTCTAGCGGGAGAGGGACCTACAATGAGCAGTTCTTC; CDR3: CASSPSSGRGTYNEQFF
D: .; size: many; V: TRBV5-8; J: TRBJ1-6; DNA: TGTGCCAGCAGCTCCCCACCCTCACCCCTCCACTTT; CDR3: CASSSPPSPLHF
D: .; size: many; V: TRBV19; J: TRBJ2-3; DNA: TGTGCCAGTAGCCTCCTCGGACTCACAGATACGCAGTATTTT; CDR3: CASSLLGLTDTQYF
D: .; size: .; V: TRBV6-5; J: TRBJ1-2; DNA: TGTGCCAGCAGTTACCGAACAGGGTTCTATGGCTACACCTTC; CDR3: CASSYRTGFYGYTF
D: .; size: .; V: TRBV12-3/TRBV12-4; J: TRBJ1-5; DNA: .; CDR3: CASSLFLYQPQHF
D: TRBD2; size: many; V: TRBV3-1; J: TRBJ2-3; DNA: TGTGCCAGCAGCCAAGCGGGAGGGCCCAGAGATACGCAGTATTTT; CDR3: CASSQAGGPRDTQYF
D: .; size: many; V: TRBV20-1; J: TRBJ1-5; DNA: TGCAGTGCTAGAGAGTTCGATGGTCAGCCCCAGCATTTT; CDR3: CSAREFDGQPQHF
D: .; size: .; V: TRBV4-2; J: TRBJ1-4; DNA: TGTGCCAGCAGCCAAGGGTTGGGTAGGGAAAAACTGTTTTTT; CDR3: CASSQGLGREKLFF
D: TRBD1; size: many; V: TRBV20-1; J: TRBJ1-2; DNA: TGCAGTGCAGTCAGACAGGGTTCCTGGCTTTATGGCTACACCTTC; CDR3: CSAVRQGSWLYGYTF
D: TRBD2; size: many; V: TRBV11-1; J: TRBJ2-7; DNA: TGTGCCAGCAGCTTCGGGAGGCTTTCCTACGAGCAGTACTTC; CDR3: CASSFGRLSYEQYF
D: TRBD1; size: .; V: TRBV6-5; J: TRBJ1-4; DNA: TGTGCCAGCAGAGATGCTACAGGGGGCGCCGGTAATGAAAAACTGTTTTTT; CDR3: CASRDATGGAGNEKLFF
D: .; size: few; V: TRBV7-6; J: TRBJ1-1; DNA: TGTGCCAGCAGCCCCGACATGGTACCTGAAGCTTTCTTT; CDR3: CASSPDMVPEAFF
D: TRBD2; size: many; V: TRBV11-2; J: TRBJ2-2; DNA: TGTGCCAGCAGCTCCAGGGGCATGACTAGCGGTAACACCGGGGAGCTGTTTTTT; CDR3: CASSSRGMTSGNTGELFF
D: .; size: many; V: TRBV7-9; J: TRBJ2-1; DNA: TGTGCCAGCAGTTTAGAAGGAGGACGACGGGATGAGCAGTTCTTC; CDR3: CASSLEGGRRDEQFF
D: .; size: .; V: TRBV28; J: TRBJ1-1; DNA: TGTGCCAGCAGTTTGTACCGCCAGGCTGAAGCTTTCTTT; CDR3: CASSLYRQAEAFF
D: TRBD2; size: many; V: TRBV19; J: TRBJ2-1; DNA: TGTGCCAGTAATTTAGCGGGGACCTACAATGAGCAGTTCTTC; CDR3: CASNLAGTYNEQFF
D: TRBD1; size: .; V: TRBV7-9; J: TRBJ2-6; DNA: TGTGCCAGCAGCTTTAGGGGGACAGGGGGTAGGGGGGCCCACGTCCTGACTTTC; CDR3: CASSFRGTGGRGAHVLTF
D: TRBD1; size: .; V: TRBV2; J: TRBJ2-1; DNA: TGTGCCAGCAGTGCCCCGGGACAGGGGTATTTCTTC; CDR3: CASSAPGQGYFF
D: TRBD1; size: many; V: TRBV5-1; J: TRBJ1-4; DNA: TGCGCCAGCAGCAGGACAGGGGGTACCAATGAAAAACTGTTTTTT; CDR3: CASSRTGGTNEKLFF
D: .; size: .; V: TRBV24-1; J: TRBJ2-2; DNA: TGTGCCACCAGTGACCAGACCGGGGAGCTGTTTTTT; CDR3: CATSDQTGELFF
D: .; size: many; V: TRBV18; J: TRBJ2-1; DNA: TGTGCCAGCTCACCGACACAGTGGAATGAGCAGTTCTTC; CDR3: CASSPTQWNEQFF
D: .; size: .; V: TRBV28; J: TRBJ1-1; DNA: TGTGCCAGTAAGTATTGGGGGGGGAAGAACACTGAAGCTTTCTTT; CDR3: CASKYWGGKNTEAFF
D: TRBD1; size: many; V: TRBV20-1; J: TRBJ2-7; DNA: TGCAGTGCACGACAGGGACAGGGAAGTAGGGAGCAGTACTTC; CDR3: CSARQGQGSREQYF
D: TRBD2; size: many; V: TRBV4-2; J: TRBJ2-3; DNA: TGTGCCAGCAGCCAAGATCTCGCGGGAGGGGGGAATACGCAGTATTTT; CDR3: CASSQDLAGGGNTQYF
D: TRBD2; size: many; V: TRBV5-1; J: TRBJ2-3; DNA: TGCGCCAGCAGCGCCGGACTAGCGGGAGGACCGGGTACAGATACGCAGTATTTT; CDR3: CASSAGLAGGPGTDTQYF
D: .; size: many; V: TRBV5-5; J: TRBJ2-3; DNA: TGTGCCAGCAGCAAAAGAGCGCCTAGCACAGATACGCAGTATTTT; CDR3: CASSKRAPSTDTQYF
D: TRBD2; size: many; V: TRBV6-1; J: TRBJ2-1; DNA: TGTGCCAGCCGGGAGGGGACCTTAGCGGGAGGGCCCAATGAGCAGTTCTTC; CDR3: CASREGTLAGGPNEQFF
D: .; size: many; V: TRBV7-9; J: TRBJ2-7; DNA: TGTGCCAGCAGCTTAGCGCGTACCCTTACCTACGAGCAGTACTTC; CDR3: CASSLARTLTYEQYF
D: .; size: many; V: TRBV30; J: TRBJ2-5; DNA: TGTGCCTCTGATAGCGGCCAAGAGACCCAGTACTTC; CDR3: CASDSGQETQYF
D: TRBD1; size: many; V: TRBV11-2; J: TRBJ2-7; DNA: TGTGCCAGCAGCTTCGGACAGGGGAAATCCTACGAGCAGTACTTC; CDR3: CASSFGQGKSYEQYF
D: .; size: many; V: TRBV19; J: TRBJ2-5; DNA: TGTGCCAGTAGTAGAGGGGGTCTTTTAGAGACCCAGTACTTC; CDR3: CASSRGGLLETQYF
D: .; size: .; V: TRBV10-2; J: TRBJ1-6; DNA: TGCGCCACCACACCGGAGGGGAGGCAGCATAATTCACCCCTCCACTTT; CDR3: CATTPEGRQHNSPLHF
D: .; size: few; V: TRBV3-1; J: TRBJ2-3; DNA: TGTGCCAGCAGCCAAGGGGGACGGGAACGGGAGCCGCCGACAGATACGCAGTATTTT; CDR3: CASSQGGREREPPTDTQYF
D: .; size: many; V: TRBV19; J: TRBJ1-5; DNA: TGTGCCAGTAGTATACAGGGGCGCAATCAGCCCCAGCATTTT; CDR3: CASSIQGRNQPQHF
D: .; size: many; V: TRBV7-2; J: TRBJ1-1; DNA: TGTGCCAGCAGCTTAGCGCTCGGAGGGAACACTGAAGCTTTCTTT; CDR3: CASSLALGGNTEAFF
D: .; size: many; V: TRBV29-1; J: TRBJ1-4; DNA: TGCAGCGTCAGTGCAACTAATGAAAAACTGTTTTTT; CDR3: CSVSATNEKLFF
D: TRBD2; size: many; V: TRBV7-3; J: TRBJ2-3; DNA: TGTGCCAGCAGCTTCTTAGCGGGAGGATCAGATACGCAGTATTTT; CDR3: CASSFLAGGSDTQYF
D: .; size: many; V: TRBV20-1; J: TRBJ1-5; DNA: TGCAGTGCGTTAACAGGGTTGGGGAATCAGCCCCAGCATTTT; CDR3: CSALTGLGNQPQHF
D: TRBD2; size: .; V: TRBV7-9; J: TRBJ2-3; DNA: TGTGCCAGTCCGGGGGGACTAGCGGGAGTGAGGACAGATACGCAGTATTTT; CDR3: CASPGGLAGVRTDTQYF
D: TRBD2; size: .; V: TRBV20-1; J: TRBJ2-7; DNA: TGCGGTGCTAGCTTAGCGGGAGGCGCCACTTCCTACGAGCGGTACTTC; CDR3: CGASLAGGATSYERYF
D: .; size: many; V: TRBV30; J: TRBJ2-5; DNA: TGTGCCTGGAGTGGGGACATAGAAGAGACCCAGTACTTC; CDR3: CAWSGDIEETQYF
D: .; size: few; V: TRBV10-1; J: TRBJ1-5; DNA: TGCGCCAGCAGTGAGTGGCGTGAAAAGGGGAATCAGCCCCAGCATTTT; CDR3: CASSEWREKGNQPQHF
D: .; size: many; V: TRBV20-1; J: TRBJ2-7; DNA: TGCAGTGCTAGAGATATATCCAACTACGAGCAGTACTTC; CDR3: CSARDISNYEQYF
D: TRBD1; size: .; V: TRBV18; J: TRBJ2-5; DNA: TGTGCCAGCTCACCACCCGGGACAGGGGTTTCGGAGACCCAGTACTTC; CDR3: CASSPPGTGVSETQYF
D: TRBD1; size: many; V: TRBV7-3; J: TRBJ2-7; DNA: TGTGCCAGCAGCATGGGACAGGGTCACGAGCAGTACTTC; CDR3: CASSMGQGHEQYF
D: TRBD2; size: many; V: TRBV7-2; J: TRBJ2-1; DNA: TGTGCCAGCAGCCTGGGACTAGTCTACAATGAGCAGTTCTTC; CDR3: CASSLGLVYNEQFF
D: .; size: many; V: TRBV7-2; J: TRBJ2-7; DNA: TGTGCCAGCAGCGCGTGGCTCACCACATCCTACGAGCAGTACTTC; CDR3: CASSAWLTTSYEQYF